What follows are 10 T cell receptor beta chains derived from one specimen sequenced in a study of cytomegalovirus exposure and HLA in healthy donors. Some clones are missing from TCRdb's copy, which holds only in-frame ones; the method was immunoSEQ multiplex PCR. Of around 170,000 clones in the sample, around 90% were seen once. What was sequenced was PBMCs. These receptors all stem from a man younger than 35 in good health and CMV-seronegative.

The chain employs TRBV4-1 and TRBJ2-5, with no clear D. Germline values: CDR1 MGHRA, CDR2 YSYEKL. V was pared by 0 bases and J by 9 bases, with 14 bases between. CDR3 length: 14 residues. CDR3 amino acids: CASSQDDNLMAQYF. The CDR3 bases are TGCGCCAGCAGCCAAGATGATAACTTGATGGCCCAGTACTTC.

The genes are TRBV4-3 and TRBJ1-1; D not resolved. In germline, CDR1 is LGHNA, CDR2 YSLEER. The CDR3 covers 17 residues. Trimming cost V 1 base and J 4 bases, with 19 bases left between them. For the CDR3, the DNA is TGCGCCAGCAGCCAAGTAGATTCCCTGGGCAGCCGCACTGAAGCTTTCTTT. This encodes CASSQVDSLGSRTEAFF.

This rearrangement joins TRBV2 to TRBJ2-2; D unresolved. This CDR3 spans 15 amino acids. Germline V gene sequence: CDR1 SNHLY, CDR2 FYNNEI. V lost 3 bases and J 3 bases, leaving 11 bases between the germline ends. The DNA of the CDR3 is TGTGCCAGCAGTGAGGAGAATTACGACACCGGGGAGCTGTTTTTT. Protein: CASSEENYDTGELFF.

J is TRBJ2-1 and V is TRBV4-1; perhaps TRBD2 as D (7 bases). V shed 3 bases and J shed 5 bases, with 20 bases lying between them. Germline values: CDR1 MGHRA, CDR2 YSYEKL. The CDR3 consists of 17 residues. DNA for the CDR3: TGCGCCAGCAGCCAGGTGGGGGGGGGCGCAGGGAACAATGAGCAGTTCTTC. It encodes CASSQVGGGAGNNEQFF.

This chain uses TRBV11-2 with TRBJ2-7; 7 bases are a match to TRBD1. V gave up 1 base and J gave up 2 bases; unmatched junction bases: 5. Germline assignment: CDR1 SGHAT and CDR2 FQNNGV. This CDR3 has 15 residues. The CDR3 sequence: CASSLAGTVTYEQYF. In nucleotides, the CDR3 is TGTGCCAGCAGCTTAGCCGGGACAGTGACCTACGAGCAGTACTTC.

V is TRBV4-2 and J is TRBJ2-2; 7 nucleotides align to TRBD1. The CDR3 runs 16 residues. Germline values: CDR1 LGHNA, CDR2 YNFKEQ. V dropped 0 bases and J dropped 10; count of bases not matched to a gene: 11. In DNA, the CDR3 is TGTGCCAGCAGCCAAGATCTCCAGGGGGAACAATTGGAGCTGTTTTTT. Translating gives CASSQDLQGEQLELFF.

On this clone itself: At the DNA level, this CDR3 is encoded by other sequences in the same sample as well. In DNA form, the CDR3 reads TGCGCCAGCAGCTTGGACAGGAACACTGAAGCTTTCTTT. Translated, it gives CASSLDRNTEAFF. The V call is TRBV5-1, the J call TRBJ1-1; D is unclear. Germline values: CDR1 SGHRS, CDR2 YFSETQ. The V and J ends lost 0 bases and 1 base respectively, with 4 bases between them. The CDR3 consists of 13 residues.

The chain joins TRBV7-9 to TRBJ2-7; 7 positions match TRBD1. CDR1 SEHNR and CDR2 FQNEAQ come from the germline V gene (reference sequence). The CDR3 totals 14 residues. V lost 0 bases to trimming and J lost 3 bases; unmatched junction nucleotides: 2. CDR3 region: CASSLANRGYEQYV. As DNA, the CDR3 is TGTGCCAGCAGCTTAGCAAACAGGGGCTACGAGCAGTACGTC.

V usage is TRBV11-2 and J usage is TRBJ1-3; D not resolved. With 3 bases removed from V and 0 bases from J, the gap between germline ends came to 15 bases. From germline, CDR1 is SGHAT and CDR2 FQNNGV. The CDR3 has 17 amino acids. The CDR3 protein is CASSFRRSLGSGNTIYF. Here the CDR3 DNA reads TGTGCCAGCAGCTTCCGACGGAGTTTGGGCTCTGGAAACACCATATATTTT. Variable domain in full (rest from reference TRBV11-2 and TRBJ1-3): EAGVAQSPRYKIIEKRQSVAFWCNPISGHATLYWYQQILGQGPKLLIQFQNNGVVDDSQLPKDRFSAERLKGVDSTLKIQPAKLEDSAVYLCASSFRRSLGSGNTIYFGEGSWLTVV.

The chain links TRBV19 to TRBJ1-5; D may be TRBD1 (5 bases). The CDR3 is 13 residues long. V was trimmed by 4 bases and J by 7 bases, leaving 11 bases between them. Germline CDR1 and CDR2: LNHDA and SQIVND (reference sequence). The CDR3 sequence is CASSTQEDQPQHF. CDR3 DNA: TGTGCCAGTAGTACACAGGAAGACCAGCCCCAGCATTTT.